This passage covers 23 T cell receptor beta chains from one sample sequenced in a study of T cells after yellow fever vaccination (dated by TCRdb to about 2019). The library came from 5' RACE. Sequencing relied on an Illumina NovaSeq 6000. The public reads were quality trimmed at Q25 with fastp and then assembled into clones with MiXCR by TCRdb, keeping productive beta chains. Each CDR3 protein gets just one entry, which takes the most common genes and DNA from the rows behind it. This sample has approximately 120,000 distinct CDR3 sequences in its table, and 13% to 15% of those were observed once. 35% to 45% of the sample comes from the top ten. What the treatment or condition label conveys for this sample: live attenuated yellow fever vaccine strain. The sequencing here drew on CD8+ T cells sorted from PBMCs, taken 5 days after the yellow fever booster vaccination. The source of these receptors is a man younger than 35 who received the YFV17D yellow fever vaccine.

This clonotype was observed a few times. The V and J genes are TRBV3-1 and TRBJ1-2; D gene uncertain. There are 16 residues in the CDR3. Per the germline V gene, CDR1 is LGHDT and CDR2 is YNNKEL (reference sequence). The ends were cut back, 0 bases at V and 4 bases at J, with 15 bases in the middle. The CDR3: CASSQDVSIPSYGYTF. The CDR3 DNA reads as TGTGCCAGCAGCCAAGATGTTAGCATACCTTCCTATGGCTACACCTTC.

This clonotype has only a few counts. The J gene is TRBJ1-4, the V gene TRBV7-9, with D maybe TRBD1 (6 bases). The CDR3 is 13 residues long. The germline V gene encodes CDR1 SEHNR and CDR2 FQNEAQ (reference sequence). The V end was cut by 6 bases, the J end by 8 bases, with 13 bases between. CDR3 DNA: TGTGCCAGCAGGATGGACAGTGCGGAAAAACTGTTTTTT. This codes for CASRMDSAEKLFF.

The chain has TRBV12-3 or TRBV12-4 and TRBJ2-1, with TRBD2 matching 9 bases. V was pared by 7 bases and J by 9 bases, with 4 bases of the junction left unmatched. The CDR3 covers 12 residues. The CDR3 reads CASMLSGGEQFF. The DNA of the CDR3 is TGTGCCAGCATGCTTAGCGGGGGTGAGCAGTTCTTC.

The chain has TRBV6-8 and TRBJ2-7; weak D call: TRBD2 (6 bases). This CDR3 spans 18 amino acids. Trimming removed 2 bases from V and 0 bases from J, with 20 bases in between. CDR1 and CDR2 (germline): MNHGY, SAAAGT. CDR3 protein: CASSYQTPTGSRSYEQYF. In DNA, the CDR3 is TGTGCCAGCAGTTACCAAACACCCACCGGGAGCCGCTCCTACGAGCAGTACTTC.

This clonotype was found a few times. This is likely a read error, given that the CDR3 carries no conserved phenylalanine or tryptophan at its end. It is unclear where the CDR3 begins or ends on the DNA, so no DNA is shown, and the CDR3 is as TCRdb lists it. The V and J genes are TRBV29-1 and TRBJ2-3; the D call of TRBD2 is as the table states it, not checked on the DNA. The CDR3 adds up to 15 amino acids, both ends counted. From germline, CDR1 is SQVTM and CDR2 ANQGSEA. CDR3 sequence: CSEAFGAEEGLAGAC.

There are a few counts of this clonotype. The J gene is TRBJ2-3, the V gene TRBV11-3; 9 bases are shared with TRBD1. V gave up 5 bases and J gave up 3 bases; unmatched junction bases: 9. The germline V gene encodes CDR1 SGHNT and CDR2 YENEEA. This CDR3 is built from 16 residues. CDR3 coding DNA: TGTGCCAGCAGCCCCCGAGGACAGGGGAGGACAGATACGCAGTATTTT. It is translated as CASSPRGQGRTDTQYF.

CDR3 amino acids: CASSQVSLGTGGSPLHF. The CDR3 region has the DNA TGCGCCAGCAGCCAAGTAAGCTTAGGGACGGGCGGTTCACCCCTCCACTTT. The chain recombines TRBV4-1 with TRBJ1-6, with TRBD1 as a possible D gene (5 bases). The CDR3 is 17 residues long. From germline, CDR1 is MGHRA and CDR2 YSYEKL. Trimming stripped 1 base from V and 9 bases from J, with 19 bases between.

This clonotype has more than one count but fewer than ten. The CDR3 bases are TGTGCCTCCGGCTCCGGGACGGGTGACTACGAGCAGTACTTC. Residues: CASGSGTGDYEQYF. The gene calls are TRBV30 and TRBJ2-7, with D possibly called TRBD1 or TRBD2 (5 bases each). V was pared by 7 bases and J by 3 bases, with 19 bases between. The CDR3 loop spans 14 amino acids. The germline V gene encodes CDR1 GTSNPN and CDR2 SVGIG (reference sequence). Full variable domain (outside the CDR3, taken from reference TRBV30 and TRBJ2-7): SQTIHQWPATLVQPVGSPLSLECTVEGTSNPNLYWYRQAAGRGLQLLFYSVGIGQISSEVPQNLSASRPQDRQFILSSKKLLLSDSGFYLCASGSGTGDYEQYFGPGTRLTVT.

The sample holds a few counts of this clonotype. This sequence joins TRBV20-1 and TRBJ1-2; possibly TRBD1 for D (5 bases). This CDR3 region has 15 residues. The germline V gene has CDR1 DFQATT and CDR2 SNEGSKA (reference sequence). Trimming removed 2 bases from V and 1 base from J, with 14 bases in between. CDR3 region: CSARSRDGLNYGYTF. The CDR3 DNA sequence: TGCAGTGCTAGATCTCGGGACGGGCTTAACTATGGCTACACCTTC.

The chain employs TRBV7-9 and TRBJ2-2; D not resolved. The CDR3 loop spans 14 amino acids. Per the germline V gene, CDR1 is SEHNR and CDR2 is FQNEAQ (reference sequence). Between the trimmed V and J ends, which lost 6 bases and 2 bases, there was a span of 10 bases. In nucleotides, the CDR3 is TGTGCCAGCAGTCCCGACGGAAACACCGGGGAGCTGTTTTTT. Its translation: CASSPDGNTGELFF.

The chain recombines TRBV20-1 with TRBJ2-1, with D maybe TRBD2 (5 bases). Germline V gene data show CDR1 as DFQATT and CDR2 as SNEGSKA (reference sequence). The V gene lost 3 bases and the J gene lost 0 bases, with 9 bases spanning the gap. The CDR3 has 14 residues. The CDR3 bases are TGCAGTGCTAGCGGGGATAACTCCTACAATGAGCAGTTCTTC. Amino acids: CSASGDNSYNEQFF.

This chain joins TRBV20-1 and TRBJ1-1, with D possibly matching TRBD1 (5 bases). CDR1 is DFQATT and CDR2 is SNEGSKA in the germline V gene (reference sequence). The CDR3 runs to 14 residues. V dropped 6 bases and J dropped 5 bases, with 19 bases sitting between them. The CDR3 bases are TGCAGTGCGAACGAAGCGGGGGTCGAAACTGAAGCTTTCTTT. Translation gives CSANEAGVETEAFF.

This clonotype has only a few counts. The V gene is TRBV29-1, the J gene TRBJ1-4, with 10 bases aligning to TRBD1. The CDR3 totals 14 residues. Germline-derived CDR1 and CDR2 are SQVTM and ANQGSEA. V lost 5 bases to trimming and J lost 8 bases; unmatched junction nucleotides: 8. The CDR3 coding sequence is TGCAGCGTTTCCTTGACAGGGGGCTCGGAAAAACTGTTTTTT. The encoded protein is CSVSLTGGSEKLFF.

At least ten counts were recorded for this clonotype. The rearrangement joins TRBV12-3 or TRBV12-4 to TRBJ2-5; a possible D gene is TRBD1 (5 bases). V dropped 6 bases and J dropped 2 bases, with 10 bases sitting between them. The CDR3 totals 13 residues. CDR3 loop: CASSFPGQETQYF. CDR3 nucleotide sequence: TGTGCCAGCAGCTTCCCAGGGCAAGAGACCCAGTACTTC.

The rearrangement links TRBV6-1 to TRBJ2-3; 14 bases line up with TRBD2. The V segment lost 6 bases and the J segment 3 bases; nucleotides outside the gene matches: 11. The germline gives CDR1 MNHNS, CDR2 SASEGT. There are 18 residues in the CDR3. The CDR3 spells CASRLRPGLAGETDTQYF. CDR3 nucleotides: TGTGCCAGCAGACTAAGACCGGGACTAGCGGGGGAGACAGATACGCAGTATTTT.

In this sample, this clonotype turned up a few times. The CDR3 sequence is CASSAGPGQDQETQYF. The DNA of the CDR3 is TGTGCCAGCTCAGCTGGACCCGGACAGGACCAAGAGACCCAGTACTTC. This chain connects TRBV18 to TRBJ2-5; 7 nucleotides agree with TRBD1. Germline V lookup: CDR1 KGHSH, CDR2 LQKENI. The trim removed 5 bases at V and 0 bases at J, leaving 9 bases unmatched. This CDR3 comprises 16 residues.

CDR3 sequence (DNA): TGTGCCAGCAGTTACTCAGGACAGGACTATAGCACAGATACGCAGTATTTT. Translation gives CASSYSGQDYSTDTQYF. This chain joins TRBV6-2 or TRBV6-3 and TRBJ2-3, with D tentatively TRBD1 (7 bases). CDR3 length equals 17 residues. Trimming cost V 0 bases and J 0 bases, with 13 bases left between them. Germline V lookup: CDR1 MNHEY, CDR2 SVGEGT.

This clonotype was detected a few times. The J gene is TRBJ1-2, the V gene TRBV11-2; D is possibly TRBD1 (6 bases). The length of the CDR3 is 15 residues. Germline assignment: CDR1 SGHAT and CDR2 FQNNGV. The V end was cut by 5 bases, the J end by 5 bases, with 18 bases between. Here the CDR3 DNA reads TGTGCCAGCAGCCGAAACGCCGGGGGGCGATATGGCTACACCTTC. This encodes CASSRNAGGRYGYTF.

The J gene is TRBJ2-7, the V gene TRBV11-2, with D tentatively TRBD1 (6 bases). Germline loops: CDR1 SGHAT, CDR2 FQNNGV. The V and J ends lost 4 bases and 3 bases respectively, with 19 bases between them. This CDR3 contains 16 residues. The CDR3: CASSWGLMDRVYEQYF. CDR3 sequence (DNA): TGTGCCAGCAGCTGGGGTCTCATGGACAGAGTCTACGAGCAGTACTTC.

The chain has TRBV20-1 and TRBJ2-3; no clear D gene. Germline CDR1 DFQATT, CDR2 SNEGSKA (reference sequence). The CDR3 contains 13 residues. The V end lost 3 bases, the J end lost 2 bases, and 9 bases lay between the germline ends. The CDR3 sequence: CSARRLFTDTQYF. As DNA, the CDR3 is TGCAGTGCTAGGAGGCTGTTCACAGATACGCAGTATTTT.

The genes are TRBV6-1 and TRBJ2-7, with TRBD2 matching over 7 bases. The V gene end was trimmed by 4 bases and the J gene end by 5 bases; junction bases not matched to a gene: 8. This CDR3 spans 14 amino acids. Germline-derived CDR1 and CDR2 are MNHNS and SASEGT. CDR3 nucleotides: TGTGCCAGCAGTGCATTTCGGGGGGTAAACGAGCAGTACTTC. Translating gives CASSAFRGVNEQYF.

The chain is built from TRBV30 and TRBJ2-5, with TRBD2 matching 10 bases. The CDR3 is 14 residues long. Germline loops: CDR1 GTSNPN, CDR2 SVGIG (reference sequence). The V gene end was trimmed by 5 bases and the J gene end by 2 bases; junction bases not matched to a gene: 5. The DNA of the CDR3 is TGTGCCTGGGGGTTAGCGGGGGGACAAGAGACCCAGTACTTC. Its translation: CAWGLAGGQETQYF.

There are a few counts of this clonotype. The gene calls are TRBV12-3 or TRBV12-4 and TRBJ2-7, with TRBD1 matching 7 bases. The length of the CDR3 is 14 residues. Trimming removed 1 base from V and 3 bases from J; junction bases left unmatched: 3. The CDR3 region is CASSLGGTDYEQYF. The CDR3 nucleotides read TGTGCCAGCAGTTTAGGAGGGACAGACTACGAGCAGTACTTC.